One and the same sample provided the 8 T cell receptor beta chains below, sequenced in a study of CD8 T cells in ankylosing spondylitis. TCRdb fed the 5' RACE reads into MiXCR, producing one record per CDR3 protein. Among some 240,000 distinct CDR3 sequences listed, roughly 25% were seen once. Sequenced material: blood, either unsorted or a sorted T cell fraction (not recorded which). All receptors come from a male donor with ankylosing spondylitis or in good health (not recorded which).

The gene calls are TRBV29-1 and TRBJ2-2, with TRBD1 matching 7 bases. V was clipped by 4 bases and J by 4 bases; unmatched bases: 3. The CDR3 contains 13 residues. Germline CDR1 reads SQVTM; CDR2 reads ANQGSEA. Here the CDR3 reads CSVGNRGTGELFF. Here the CDR3 DNA reads TGCAGCGTTGGGAACAGGGGCACCGGGGAGCTGTTTTTT.

This chain joins TRBV25-1 and TRBJ2-7; TRBD1 matches 7 bases. The V gene end was trimmed by 4 bases and the J gene end by 0 bases; junction bases not matched to a gene: 6. Germline CDR1 MGHDK, CDR2 SYGVNS. CDR3 size: 15 residues. The CDR3 region is CASSGRTGTSYEQYF. In DNA, the CDR3 is TGTGCCAGCAGTGGGCGGACAGGAACCTCCTACGAGCAGTACTTC.

This clonotype was seen at least ten times. V gene TRBV10-2 combines with J gene TRBJ2-7, with D unresolved. Germline V gene data show CDR1 as WSHSY and CDR2 as SAAADI. V was trimmed by 7 bases and J by 0 bases, leaving 13 bases between them. The CDR3 loop spans 14 amino acids. The CDR3 DNA sequence: TGCGCCAGCAATGGCGCGTCGAGCTCCTACGAGCAGTACTTC. This translates into CASNGASSSYEQYF.

This clonotype was picked up a small number of times. The chain carries TRBV3-1 and TRBJ2-3; D not certain. V was shortened by 0 bases and J by 1 base, with 11 bases between the two germline ends. The germline gives CDR1 LGHDT, CDR2 YNNKEL (reference sequence). The CDR3 is 16 amino acids. CDR3 sequence (DNA): TGTGCCAGCAGCCAAGATCTTGGGATGGGCACAGATACGCAGTATTTT. Encoded protein: CASSQDLGMGTDTQYF.

Only a few counts were recorded for this clonotype. The J gene is TRBJ1-1, the V gene TRBV12-3 or TRBV12-4; D unclear. There are 13 residues in the CDR3. V was shortened by 7 bases and J by 6 bases, with 15 bases between the two germline ends. The DNA for the CDR3 is TGTGCCAGCAAGATGGGTCGGGCGTCTGAAGCTTTCTTT. It translates to CASKMGRASEAFF.

This clonotype was picked up many times. The chain recombines TRBV29-1 with TRBJ2-7, with 10 positions matching TRBD1. V lost 4 bases and J lost 7; bases outside the gene matches: 4. The CDR3 has 12 residues. In germline, CDR1 is SQVTM, CDR2 ANQGSEA. DNA of the CDR3: TGCAGCGTTGGACAGGGGGCGGGTGAGCAGTACTTC. This encodes CSVGQGAGEQYF.

The genes are TRBV30 and TRBJ2-7; 13 nucleotides align to TRBD2. The CDR3 loop spans 14 amino acids. Germline V gene data show CDR1 as GTSNPN and CDR2 as SVGIG (reference sequence). V was pared by 3 bases and J by 6 bases, with 5 bases of the junction left unmatched. CDR3 nucleotide sequence: TGTGCCTGGAGCCAAACTAGCGGGGGGGCCGAGCAGTACTTC. Translation: CAWSQTSGGAEQYF.

The rearrangement joins TRBV18 to TRBJ1-1; no reliable D call. Trimming pared 8 bases from V and 0 bases from J, leaving 10 bases between. This CDR3 is 13 amino acids long. Per the germline V gene, CDR1 is KGHSH and CDR2 is LQKENI. CDR3 region: CASSPGMNTEAFF. Written as DNA, the CDR3 is TGTGCCAGCAGTCCCGGGATGAACACTGAAGCTTTCTTT.